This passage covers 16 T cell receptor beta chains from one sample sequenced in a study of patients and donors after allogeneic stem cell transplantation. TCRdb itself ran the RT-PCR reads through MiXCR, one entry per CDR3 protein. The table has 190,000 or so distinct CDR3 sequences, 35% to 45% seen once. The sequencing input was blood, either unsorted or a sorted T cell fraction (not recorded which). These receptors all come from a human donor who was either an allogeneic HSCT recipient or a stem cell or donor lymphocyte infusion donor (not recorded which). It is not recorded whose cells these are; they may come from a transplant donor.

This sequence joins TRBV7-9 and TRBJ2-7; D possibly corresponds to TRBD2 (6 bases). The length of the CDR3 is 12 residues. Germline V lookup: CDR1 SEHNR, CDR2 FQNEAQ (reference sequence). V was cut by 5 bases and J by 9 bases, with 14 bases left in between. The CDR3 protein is CASSMGGGLQYF. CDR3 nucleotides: TGTGCCAGCAGCATGGGGGGTGGTCTGCAGTACTTC.

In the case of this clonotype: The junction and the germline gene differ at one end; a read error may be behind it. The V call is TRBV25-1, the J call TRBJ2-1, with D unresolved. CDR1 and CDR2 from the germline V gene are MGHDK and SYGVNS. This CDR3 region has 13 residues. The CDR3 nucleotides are TGTGCCAGCAGAGAATGGGTAAACAATGAGCAGTTCTTC. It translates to CASREWVNNEQFF.

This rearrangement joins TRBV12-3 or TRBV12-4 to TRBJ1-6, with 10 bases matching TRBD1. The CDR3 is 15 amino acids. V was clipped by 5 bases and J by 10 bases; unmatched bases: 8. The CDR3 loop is CASSTIGQGESPLHF. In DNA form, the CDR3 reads TGTGCCAGCAGTACGATAGGACAGGGGGAATCACCCCTCCACTTT.

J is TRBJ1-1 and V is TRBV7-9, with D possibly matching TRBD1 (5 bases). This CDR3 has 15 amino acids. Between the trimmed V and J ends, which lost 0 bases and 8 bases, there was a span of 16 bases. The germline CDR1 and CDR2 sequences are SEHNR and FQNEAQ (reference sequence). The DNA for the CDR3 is TGTGCCAGCAGCTTAGCAGGGACGGAACACTTCGAAGCTTTCTTT. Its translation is CASSLAGTEHFEAFF.

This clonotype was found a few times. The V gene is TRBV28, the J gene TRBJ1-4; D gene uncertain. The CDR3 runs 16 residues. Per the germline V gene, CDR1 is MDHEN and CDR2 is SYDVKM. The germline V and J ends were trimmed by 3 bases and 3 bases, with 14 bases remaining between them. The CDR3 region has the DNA TGTGCCAGCAGTTTTACCTCCATCTCTCCTAATGAAAAACTGTTTTTT. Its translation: CASSFTSISPNEKLFF.

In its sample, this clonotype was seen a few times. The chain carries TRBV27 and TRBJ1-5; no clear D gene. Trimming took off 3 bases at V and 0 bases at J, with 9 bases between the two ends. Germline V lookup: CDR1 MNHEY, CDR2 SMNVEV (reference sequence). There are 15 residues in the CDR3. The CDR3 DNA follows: TGTGCCAGCAGTTTTTCTGTAAGTAGCAATCAGCCCCAGCATTTT. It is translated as CASSFSVSSNQPQHF.

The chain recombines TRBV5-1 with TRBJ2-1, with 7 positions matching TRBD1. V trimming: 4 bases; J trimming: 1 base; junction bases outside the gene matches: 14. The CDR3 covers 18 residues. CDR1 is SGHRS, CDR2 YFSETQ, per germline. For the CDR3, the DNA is TGCGCCAGCAGCCCTTTTATCTCGACAGGGTCGTCCTACAATGAGCAGTTCTTC. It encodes CASSPFISTGSSYNEQFF.

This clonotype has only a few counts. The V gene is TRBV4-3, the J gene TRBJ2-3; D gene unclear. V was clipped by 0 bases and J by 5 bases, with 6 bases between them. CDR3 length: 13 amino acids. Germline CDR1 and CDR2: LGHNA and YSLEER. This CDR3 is CASSQDEVDTQYF. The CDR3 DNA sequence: TGCGCCAGCAGCCAAGACGAAGTAGATACGCAGTATTTT.

The CDR3 loop is CASSSRSWNTEAFF. CDR3 in DNA: TGTGCCAGCAGCTCCCGCAGTTGGAACACTGAAGCTTTCTTT. The genes are TRBV7-9 and TRBJ1-1; D is uncertain. Trimming took off 4 bases at V and 1 base at J, with 10 bases between the two ends. This CDR3 region has 14 residues. Germline-derived CDR1 and CDR2 are SEHNR and FQNEAQ (reference sequence).

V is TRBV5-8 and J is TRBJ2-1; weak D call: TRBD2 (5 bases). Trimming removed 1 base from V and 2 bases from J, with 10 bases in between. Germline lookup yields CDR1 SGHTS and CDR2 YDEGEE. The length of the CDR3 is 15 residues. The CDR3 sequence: CASSLMSGAYNEQFF. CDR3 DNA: TGTGCCAGCAGCTTGATGAGCGGCGCCTACAATGAGCAGTTCTTC. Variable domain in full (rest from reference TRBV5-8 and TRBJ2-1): EAGVTQSPTHLIKTRGQQATLRCSPISGHTSVYWYQQALGLGLQFLLWYDEGEERNRGNFPPRFSGRQFPNYSSELNVNALELEDSALYLCASSLMSGAYNEQFFGPGTRLTVL.

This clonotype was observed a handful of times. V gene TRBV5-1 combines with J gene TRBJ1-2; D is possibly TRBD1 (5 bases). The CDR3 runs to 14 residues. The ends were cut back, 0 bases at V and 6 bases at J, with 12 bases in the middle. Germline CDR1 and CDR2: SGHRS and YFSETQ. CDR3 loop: CASSLAFRVDGYTF. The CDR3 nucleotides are TGCGCCAGCAGCTTGGCCTTCAGGGTCGATGGCTACACCTTC.

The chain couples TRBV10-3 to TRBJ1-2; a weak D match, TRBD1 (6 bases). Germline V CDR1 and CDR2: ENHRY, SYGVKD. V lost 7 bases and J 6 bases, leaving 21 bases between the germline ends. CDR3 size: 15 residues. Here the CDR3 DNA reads TGTGCCATCACAACAGGGAGGAGGCAGCCCAATGGCTACACCTTC. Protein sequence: CAITTGRRQPNGYTF.

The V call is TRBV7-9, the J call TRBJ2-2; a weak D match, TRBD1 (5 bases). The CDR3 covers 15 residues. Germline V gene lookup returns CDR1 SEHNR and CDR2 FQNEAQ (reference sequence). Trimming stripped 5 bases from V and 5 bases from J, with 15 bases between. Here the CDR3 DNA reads TGTGCCAGCAGCCCGAAGGGGCTGGGGACCGGGGAGCTGTTTTTT. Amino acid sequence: CASSPKGLGTGELFF.

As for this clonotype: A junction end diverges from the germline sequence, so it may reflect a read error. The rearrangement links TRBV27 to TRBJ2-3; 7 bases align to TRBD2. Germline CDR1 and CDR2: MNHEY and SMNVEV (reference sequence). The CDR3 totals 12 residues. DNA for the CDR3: TGTGCCAGCAGCTCCGGACTAGATCCGCAGTATTTT. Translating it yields CASSSGLDPQYF.

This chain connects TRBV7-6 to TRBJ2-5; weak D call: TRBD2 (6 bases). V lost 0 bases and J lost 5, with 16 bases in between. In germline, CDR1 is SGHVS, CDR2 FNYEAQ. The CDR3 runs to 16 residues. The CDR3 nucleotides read TGTGCCAGCAGCTTAGCCGGCGGGACCGCCTACGAGACCCAGTACTTC. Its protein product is CASSLAGGTAYETQYF.

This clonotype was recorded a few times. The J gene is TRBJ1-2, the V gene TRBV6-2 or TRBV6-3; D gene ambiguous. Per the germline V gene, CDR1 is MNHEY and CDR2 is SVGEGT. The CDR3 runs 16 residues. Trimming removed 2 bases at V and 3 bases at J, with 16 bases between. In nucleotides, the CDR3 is TGTGCCAGCAGTTACGTAGGACTGACTGAAGACTATGGCTACACCTTC. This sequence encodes CASSYVGLTEDYGYTF.